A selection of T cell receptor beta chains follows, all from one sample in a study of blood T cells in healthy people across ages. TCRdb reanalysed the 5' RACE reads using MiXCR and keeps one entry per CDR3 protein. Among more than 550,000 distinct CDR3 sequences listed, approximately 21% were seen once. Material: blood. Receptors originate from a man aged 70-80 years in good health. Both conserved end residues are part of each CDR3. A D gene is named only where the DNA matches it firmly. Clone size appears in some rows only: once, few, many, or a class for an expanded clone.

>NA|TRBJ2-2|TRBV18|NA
TGTGCCAGCTCTCGGGTTGAAGCTACCGGGGAGCTGTTTTTT
CASSRVEATGELFF
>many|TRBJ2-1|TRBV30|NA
TGTGCCTGGACTAAGGTCCAGAATGAGCAGTTCTTC
CAWTKVQNEQFF
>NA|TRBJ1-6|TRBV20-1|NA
TGCAGTGCAAAGACAGGATTAAGCTCCTATAATTCACCCCTCCACTTT
CSAKTGLSSYNSPLHF
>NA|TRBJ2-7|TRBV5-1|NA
TGCGCCAGCAGCTTGGAGGGCAGGGCCATATACGAGCAGTACTTC
CASSLEGRAIYEQYF
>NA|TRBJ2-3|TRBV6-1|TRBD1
TGTGCCAGCAGCGGCAGACAGGGGGCGGGAGATACGCAGTATTTT
CASSGRQGAGDTQYF
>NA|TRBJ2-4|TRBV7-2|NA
TGTACCAGCGGGGAAAACATTCAGTACTTC
CTSGENIQYF
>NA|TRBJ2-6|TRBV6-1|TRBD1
TGTGCCAGCAACCCTCGGTTCTGGGACAGGACTCATGGGGCCAACGTCCTGACTTTC
CASNPRFWDRTHGANVLTF
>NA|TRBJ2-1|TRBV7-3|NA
TGTGCCAGCAGCTCCCCCATGAGCGGAGGCTACAATGAGCAGTTCTTC
CASSSPMSGGYNEQFF
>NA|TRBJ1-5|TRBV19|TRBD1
TGTGCCAGTAGTATGGGACAGGGAGCGGGACAGCCCCAGCATTTT
CASSMGQGAGQPQHF
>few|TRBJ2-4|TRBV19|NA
TGTGCCAGTACCTCGAGAGGAGTACTAGCCAAAAACATTCAGTACTTC
CASTSRGVLAKNIQYF
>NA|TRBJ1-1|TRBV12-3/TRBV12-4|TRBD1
TGTGCCAGCAGTTCCCCCGAGACAGGGCCCGTGAACACTGAAGCTTTCTTT
CASSSPETGPVNTEAFF
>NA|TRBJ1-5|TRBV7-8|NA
TGTGCCAGCAGCTTAGGACAGGCCCTCGGAAGCAATCAGCCCCAGCATTTT
CASSLGQALGSNQPQHF
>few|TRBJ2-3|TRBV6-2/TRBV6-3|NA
TGTGCCAGCAGTTACAGGGTCATTGGAACCACAGATACGCAGTATTTT
CASSYRVIGTTDTQYF
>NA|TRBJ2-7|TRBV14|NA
TGTGCCAGCAGCCAAGCGGGGACCAAGAGGGCTTACTTC
CASSQAGTKRAYF
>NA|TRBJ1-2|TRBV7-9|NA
TGTGCCAGCAGGACGGACAGCAACTATGGCTACACCTTC
CASRTDSNYGYTF
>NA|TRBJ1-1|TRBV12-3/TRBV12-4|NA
TGTGCCAGCAGTTTCTCCAGGGGAGCTGAAGCTTTCTTT
CASSFSRGAEAFF